This entry features one TCR beta chain sequence. Antigen unknown. As processed by the authors: After removing out-of-frame reads, over 2 million distinct TCRbeta sequences remained. Data came from immunoSEQ multiplex PCR; TCRdb stores just in-frame clones and leaves some out. That table supplies the V and J calls and clone size; D and trimming were determined from the DNA. The profile shows 50,000 or so clones, 80% of them singletons. The ends were cut back, 5 bases at V and 5 bases at J, with 22 bases in the middle. The CDR3 is made up of 16 amino acids. Germline CDR1 reads PRHDT; CDR2 reads FYEKMQ (reference sequence). The sort gate was single viable CD3+CD4+CD8-CD45RO+ cells for memory CD4+ T cells. The sample belongs to a study of memory CD4+ T cells and cytomegalovirus serostatus. Background on the study: Healthy Belgian adult donors included about nine CMV-positive and some 24 CMV-negative people.

Findings and limits, study-wide: Suggested: most of the CMV-linked TCR signature lies in CD4+ memory cells. Of 150 to 200 reported CMV TCRbeta sequences, some 70 were found in memory CD4+ repertoires.

Sequencing was carried out using memory CD4+ T cells from blood. This TCR came from an adult in good health and CMV-seropositive. This chain uses TRBV13 with TRBJ2-7, with D possibly TRBD2 on 5 matching bases. This chain's CDR3 is CASSGPPGRTGDEQYF. The CDR3, as DNA: TGTGCCAGCAGCGGCCCTCCCGGACGGACTGGGGACGAGCAGTACTTC.